The 29 T cell receptor beta chains below all came from one sample that was sequenced in a study of T cells in Graves' hyperthyroidism and ophthalmopathy. From RNA transcripts, TCR beta CDR3 regions were amplified. TCR CDR3 underwent first-round RT-PCR with the HTBI primer set. TCRdb re-called the multiplex PCR reads through MiXCR, storing one row per CDR3 protein. This sample has about 180,000 distinct CDR3 sequences; 15% to 20% occur once, and the top ten carry under 35%. Material for sequencing was blood. The receptor source for this set is a woman in her 50s with Graves' hyperthyroidism.

This clonotype was detected only a few times. The rearrangement links TRBV4-1 to TRBJ2-7; TRBD1 aligns across 10 bases. This CDR3 has 16 residues. Germline V gene data show CDR1 as MGHRA and CDR2 as YSYEKL. V lost 0 bases to trimming and J lost 2 bases; unmatched junction nucleotides: 4. The CDR3 DNA follows: TGCGCCAGCAGCCAAGATCTCGGGACAGGGGCCTACGAGCAGTACTTC. Translated: CASSQDLGTGAYEQYF.

This rearrangement joins TRBV20-1 to TRBJ1-2, with D uncertain. CDR1 and CDR2 from the germline V gene are DFQATT and SNEGSKA (reference sequence). Trimming took off 4 bases at V and 2 bases at J, with 8 bases between the two ends. CDR3 length: 12 residues. In nucleotides, the CDR3 is TGCAGTGCTACAGATTTCAACTATGGCTACACCTTC. Protein: CSATDFNYGYTF.

This chain links TRBV4-1 with TRBJ2-3; D may be TRBD1 (6 bases). The CDR3 has 17 residues. Germline CDR1 and CDR2: MGHRA and YSYEKL. V lost 0 bases and J 6 bases, leaving 19 bases between the germline ends. The CDR3 loop is CASSQEYPGAPLDTQYF. CDR3 nucleotide sequence: TGCGCCAGCAGCCAAGAATACCCAGGGGCCCCATTGGATACGCAGTATTTT.

This chain uses TRBV20-1 with TRBJ2-6; D may correspond to TRBD1 or TRBD2 (6 bases each). Germline V gene lookup returns CDR1 DFQATT and CDR2 SNEGSKA (reference sequence). This CDR3 is built from 17 residues. V was trimmed by 1 base and J by 2 bases, leaving 15 bases between them. CDR3 amino acids: CSARVGGQGAGANVLTF. The CDR3 DNA is TGCAGTGCTAGAGTTGGGGGGCAGGGAGCTGGGGCCAACGTCCTGACTTTC.

This clonotype was observed many times. This chain links TRBV20-1 with TRBJ2-5, with D perhaps TRBD2 (5 bases). This CDR3 spans 18 amino acids. Germline V CDR1 and CDR2: DFQATT, SNEGSKA (reference sequence). Trimming took 6 bases from V and 5 from J, leaving 31 bases between them. This chain's CDR3 is CSATMKADYVSSAETQYF. Here the CDR3 DNA reads TGCAGTGCCACCATGAAAGCGGATTACGTATCCTCAGCGGAGACCCAGTACTTC.

A note on this clonotype: This may stem from a read error, because a much larger clone lies one nucleotide away. The V call is TRBV2, the J call TRBJ2-1; 7 positions agree with TRBD2. Unmatched junction bases numbered 11, after V lost 5 bases and J lost 7 bases. The CDR3 is made up of 15 amino acids. Germline CDR1 and CDR2: SNHLY and FYNNEI. The CDR3 DNA reads as TGTGCCAGCAGTAAAGGACTAGTGGGGGGGAATGAGCAGTTCTTC. It translates to CASSKGLVGGNEQFF.

This clonotype showed up many times. The J gene is TRBJ2-7, the V gene TRBV11-2; D gene uncertain. Trimming left V 2 bases short and J 4 bases short, with 12 bases between. The CDR3 covers 14 residues. The V gene's germline CDR1 is SGHAT and CDR2 FQNNGV. The chain's CDR3 is CASSLRSPPYEQYF. The CDR3 nucleotides are TGTGCCAGCAGCTTACGGTCCCCCCCTTACGAGCAGTACTTC.

This clonotype occurred many times. The gene calls are TRBV12-3 or TRBV12-4 and TRBJ1-6; D not resolved. This CDR3 has 12 residues. Trimming took 2 bases from V and 11 from J, leaving 7 bases between them. CDR3 sequence: CASSLNLTPLHF. CDR3 coding DNA: TGTGCCAGCAGTTTAAACCTCACACCCCTCCACTTT.

This clonotype was counted between two and nine times. With a much larger clone just one base away, this may be a read error. This rearrangement joins TRBV19 to TRBJ2-1, with TRBD2 matching 11 bases. This CDR3 has 15 amino acids. Germline V CDR1 and CDR2: LNHDA, SQIVND (reference sequence). J gave up 9 bases and V 2 bases, and 6 bases lay outside the gene matches. CDR3 protein: CASSIFSGGAREQFF. The CDR3 DNA follows: TGTGCCAGTAGTATATTTAGCGGGGGGGCCCGTGAGCAGTTCTTC.

This clonotype has at least ten counts. The chain links TRBV12-3 or TRBV12-4 to TRBJ2-4; 7 nucleotides line up with TRBD2. The junction had 7 bases not matched to a gene; V was cut back by 4 bases and J by 7 bases. The CDR3 has 14 amino acids. The CDR3 is CASSWGGVRNIQYF. CDR3 nucleotides: TGTGCCAGCAGTTGGGGGGGGGTGCGGAACATTCAGTACTTC.

V is TRBV19 and J is TRBJ1-3, with D possibly matching TRBD1 (6 bases). The germline V and J ends were trimmed by 0 bases and 2 bases, with 14 bases remaining between them. This CDR3 region has 17 residues. Germline CDR1 LNHDA, CDR2 SQIVND (reference sequence). CDR3 sequence reads: CASSIERQRGPGNTIYF. CDR3 bases: TGTGCCAGTAGTATAGAGCGACAGCGGGGGCCTGGAAACACCATATATTTT.

This clonotype was picked up many times. J is TRBJ2-3 and V is TRBV3-1, with D unclear. Germline loops: CDR1 LGHDT, CDR2 YNNKEL (reference sequence). The CDR3 spans 12 residues. V was shortened by 4 bases and J by 2 bases, with 4 bases between the two germline ends. CDR3 in amino acids: CASSPHTDTQYF. The CDR3 bases are TGTGCCAGCAGCCCCCACACAGATACGCAGTATTTT.

This clonotype was recorded a few times. The chain carries TRBV28 and TRBJ2-5; D perhaps matches TRBD1 (6 bases). The CDR3 sequence is 16 residues long. Trimming cost V 1 base and J 0 bases, with 12 bases left between them. The V gene's germline CDR1 is MDHEN and CDR2 SYDVKM. The CDR3 loop reads CASSLSNRANQETQYF. The CDR3 DNA is TGTGCCAGCAGTTTATCTAACAGGGCCAACCAAGAGACCCAGTACTTC.

This clonotype showed up many times. This CDR3 reads CASSFLTGGGTEAFF. CDR3 nucleotides: TGTGCCAGCAGCTTTTTAACAGGGGGGGGCACTGAAGCTTTCTTT. The rearrangement links TRBV7-9 to TRBJ1-1; TRBD1 agrees at 8 bases. CDR1 and CDR2 (germline): SEHNR, FQNEAQ (reference sequence). This CDR3 is built from 15 residues. V shed 3 bases and J 4 bases; nucleotides not matched to a gene: 7.

This clonotype appeared once. A much larger clone differs from this one at a single base, so this may be a read error. The J gene is TRBJ2-1, the V gene TRBV4-1, with D possibly TRBD2 on 5 matching bases. CDR1 and CDR2 (germline): MGHRA, YSYEKL. The CDR3 runs 17 residues. The CDR3 DNA sequence: TGCGCCAGCAGCCAAGGGAGCGGACGTCGAGTCTACAATGAGAAGTTCTTC. Its protein is CASSQGSGRRVYNEKFF.

This clonotype was observed many times. This rearrangement joins TRBV28 to TRBJ2-5; D possibly matches TRBD1 or TRBD2 (7 bases each). CDR1 and CDR2 from the germline V gene are MDHEN and SYDVKM. The CDR3 has 13 amino acids. V lost 7 bases and J 10 bases, leaving 19 bases between the germline ends. CDR3 in DNA: TGTGCCAGCACCAGGGGGAGGGAGGGCATCCAGTACTTC. This codes for CASTRGREGIQYF.

This clonotype was seen ten or more times. The rearrangement links TRBV5-1 to TRBJ2-7; D is unresolved. There are 11 residues in the CDR3. Germline lookup yields CDR1 SGHRS and CDR2 YFSETQ. V was cut by 1 base and J by 7 bases, with 6 bases left in between. The CDR3 DNA is TGCGCCAGCAGCTTGATGGGAGAGCAGTACTTC. Translated, it gives CASSLMGEQYF.

The gene calls are TRBV6-1 and TRBJ2-7; unclear D gene. V lost 7 bases and J 3 bases, leaving 10 bases between the germline ends. The germline CDR1 and CDR2 sequences are MNHNS and SASEGT. This CDR3 spans 12 amino acids. The CDR3 sequence: CASNTYYYEQYF. The CDR3 DNA reads TGTGCCAGCAATACTTACTACTACGAGCAGTACTTC.

Turning to this clonotype: Being one base from a much bigger clone, this may be a read error. The V call is TRBV5-1, the J call TRBJ2-2, with 9 bases aligning to TRBD2. CDR3 length: 15 residues. Germline values: CDR1 SGHRS, CDR2 YFSETQ. The junction had 9 bases not matched to a gene; V was cut back by 3 bases and J by 9 bases. The CDR3 spells CASSYLAGATRELFF. The CDR3 DNA reads as TGCGCCAGCAGCTATTTAGCGGGGGCTACCAGGGAGCTGTTTTTT.

The CDR3 loop reads CASRDRDSNTGELFF. CDR3 DNA sequence: TGTGCCAGCAGGGACCGGGACAGTAACACCGGGGAGCTGTTTTTT. V gene TRBV6-2 or TRBV6-3 combines with J gene TRBJ2-2; TRBD1 aligns across 7 bases. In germline, CDR1 is MNHEY, CDR2 SVGEGT. The CDR3 runs 15 residues. The V segment lost 6 bases and the J segment 2 bases; nucleotides outside the gene matches: 6.

In this sample, this clonotype turned up many times. The V call is TRBV5-1, the J call TRBJ2-1; no definite D call. Germline-derived CDR1 and CDR2 are SGHRS and YFSETQ. The germline V and J ends were trimmed by 0 bases and 0 bases, with 10 bases remaining between them. This CDR3 has 16 residues. CDR3 loop: CASSLVGSSSYNEQFF. CDR3 coding DNA: TGCGCCAGCAGCTTGGTTGGGTCCAGCTCCTACAATGAGCAGTTCTTC.

The chain joins TRBV12-3 or TRBV12-4 to TRBJ1-1; 7 nucleotides match TRBD1. J was trimmed by 0 bases and V by 7 bases; bases with no gene match: 11. The CDR3 covers 16 residues. In DNA form, the CDR3 reads TGTGCCAGCATTCGGGGTAGGGGGCCCGTGAACACTGAAGCTTTCTTT. Protein: CASIRGRGPVNTEAFF.

This clonotype was seen more than once but under ten times. An end of the junction differs from the germline gene, which may be a read error. The gene calls are TRBV3-1 and TRBJ1-2; no firm D call. Germline V gives CDR1 LGHDT, CDR2 YNNKEL (reference sequence). The CDR3 is made up of 14 amino acids. Here the CDR3 DNA reads TGTGCCAGCAGCCCGGGTGGTGTTAACTATGGCCACACCTTC. Residues: CASSPGGVNYGHTF.

Ten or more counts support this clonotype. This rearrangement joins TRBV10-3 to TRBJ1-2; 7 bases map to TRBD1. CDR3 length equals 15 residues. Looked up from germline, CDR1 is ENHRY and CDR2 is SYGVKD. Trimming removed 0 bases from V and 3 bases from J; junction bases left unmatched: 4. Written as DNA, the CDR3 is TGTGCCATCAGTGAGTCGCCAGGGGGGGACTATGGCTACACCTTC. It specifies CAISESPGGDYGYTF.

This clonotype was observed a handful of times. The chain uses TRBV4-1 and TRBJ2-1, with 13 bases fitting TRBD2. Germline loops: CDR1 MGHRA, CDR2 YSYEKL. V lost 1 base, J lost 10 bases, and 10 bases stayed unmatched. The CDR3 sequence is 17 residues long. CDR3 nucleotides: TGCGCCAGCAGCCAAGCTCAGACTAGCGGGGGGATAGGGGAGCAGTTCTTC. This codes for CASSQAQTSGGIGEQFF.

This clonotype was recorded many times. The CDR3 region is CAISEGGEGAKNIQYF. CDR3 sequence (DNA): TGTGCCATCAGTGAAGGTGGGGAGGGGGCCAAAAACATTCAGTACTTC. The chain carries TRBV10-3 and TRBJ2-4, with 7 nucleotides matching TRBD2. The trim removed 3 bases at V and 1 base at J, leaving 6 bases unmatched. There are 16 residues in the CDR3. Per germline, CDR1 ENHRY and CDR2 SYGVKD.

A remark on this clonotype: Since a much larger clone is just one base distant, this may be a read error. The J gene is TRBJ1-4, the V gene TRBV24-1; D call uncertain. Germline CDR1 KGHDR, CDR2 SFDVKD. The CDR3 length is 11 residues. The CDR3 here is CAARAGEKLFF. Written as DNA, the CDR3 is TGTGCCGCCAGAGCCGGAGAAAAACTGTTTTTT.

This clonotype occurred many times. CDR3 amino acids: CATSDTTYNEQFF. CDR3 bases: TGTGCCACCAGTGATACCACCTACAATGAGCAGTTCTTC. The chain joins TRBV24-1 to TRBJ2-1; D uncertain. V was cut by 3 bases and J by 2 bases, with 4 bases left in between. Germline CDR1 is KGHDR and CDR2 is SFDVKD. This CDR3 contains 13 residues.

Remarks on this clonotype: This may stem from a read error, because a much larger clone lies one nucleotide away. The V call is TRBV28, the J call TRBJ1-4; D call uncertain. The CDR3 totals 13 residues. Germline V lookup: CDR1 MDHEN, CDR2 SYDVKM. CDR3 sequence (DNA): TGTGCCAGCAGTTTACTCCCTAATGAAGAACTGTTTTTT. This gives the protein CASSLLPNEELFF.